Listed here are 2 T cell receptor beta chains from one sample, sequenced in a study of shared clonotypes between healthy human individuals. Some clones are missing from TCRdb's copy, which holds only in-frame ones; the method was immunoSEQ multiplex PCR. The data contain hundreds of thousands of clones, 90% to 95% of them singletons. CD8 cells regarded as naive lacked CD45RO, were positively chosen for CCR7, and omitted terminally differentiated effector memory CD45RA+ cells. The specimen was naive CD8+ T cells sorted from blood. These TCRs come from a woman in her 30s in good health.

The rearrangement links TRBV27 to TRBJ2-7, with no clear D. The V end lost 6 bases, the J end lost 0 bases, and 9 bases lay between the germline ends. The V gene's germline CDR1 is MNHEY and CDR2 SMNVEV (reference sequence). The CDR3 is 13 amino acids. This chain's CDR3 is CASSWGTSYEQYF. The CDR3 region has the DNA TGTGCCAGCAGCTGGGGTACCTCCTACGAGCAGTACTTC.

The chain is built from TRBV28 and TRBJ2-7; D gene uncertain. V lost 7 bases and J lost 0, with 13 bases in between. The CDR3 is 14 amino acids. Looked up from germline, CDR1 is MDHEN and CDR2 is SYDVKM. CDR3 bases: TGTGCCAGCAAGGCCACTTCAAGCTCCTACGAGCAGTACTTC. As protein: CASKATSSSYEQYF.